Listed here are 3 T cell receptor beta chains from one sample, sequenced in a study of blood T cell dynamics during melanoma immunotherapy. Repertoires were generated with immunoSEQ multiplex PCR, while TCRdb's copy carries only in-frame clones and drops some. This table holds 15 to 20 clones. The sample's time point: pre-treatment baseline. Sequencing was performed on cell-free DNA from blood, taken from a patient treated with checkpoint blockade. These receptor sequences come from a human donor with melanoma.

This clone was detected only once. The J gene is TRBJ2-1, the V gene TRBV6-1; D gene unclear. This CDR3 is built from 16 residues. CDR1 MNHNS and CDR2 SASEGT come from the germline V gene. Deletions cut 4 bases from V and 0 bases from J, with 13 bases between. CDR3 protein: CASSVGVSRSYNEQFF. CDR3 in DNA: TGTGCCAGCAGTGTTGGGGTTAGCCGCTCCTACAATGAGCAGTTCTTC.

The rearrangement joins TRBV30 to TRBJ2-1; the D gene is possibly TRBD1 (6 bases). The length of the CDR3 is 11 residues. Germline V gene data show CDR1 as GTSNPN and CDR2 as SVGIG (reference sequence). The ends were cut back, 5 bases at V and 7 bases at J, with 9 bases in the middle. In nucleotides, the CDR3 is TGTGCCTGGGACAGGCTTAATGAGCAGTTCTTC. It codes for CAWDRLNEQFF.

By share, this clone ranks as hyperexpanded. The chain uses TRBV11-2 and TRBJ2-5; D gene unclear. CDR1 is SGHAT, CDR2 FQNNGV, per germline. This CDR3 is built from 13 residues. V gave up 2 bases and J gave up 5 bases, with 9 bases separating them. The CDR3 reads CASSLSLSETQYF. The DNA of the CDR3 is TGTGCCAGCAGCTTATCGTTGAGTGAGACCCAGTACTTC.